The next 13 T cell receptor beta chains were all read from a single sample in a study of early T cells in non-severe SARS-CoV-2 infection. TCRdb reprocessed the 5' RACE reads via MiXCR and lists one record per CDR3 protein. There are 45,000 to 60,000 distinct CDR3 sequences in the sample; 8.7% occur only once, and under 4.5% lies in the top ten. This material consisted of whole blood, taken at baseline. These receptors came from an adult who was a healthcare worker with PCR-confirmed SARS-CoV-2 infection or an uninfected control (not recorded which).

The rearrangement links TRBV20-1 to TRBJ2-3; 7 nucleotides agree with TRBD2. Germline-derived CDR1 and CDR2 are DFQATT and SNEGSKA (reference sequence). The length of the CDR3 is 15 residues. V trimming: 2 bases; J trimming: 4 bases; junction bases outside the gene matches: 9. The CDR3 sequence is CSARWGVGRADTQYF. The CDR3 nucleotides are TGCAGTGCTAGATGGGGAGTTGGGAGGGCAGATACGCAGTATTTT.

The DNA of the CDR3 is TGCGCCAGCAGCCCCCAAAGAGACGGTCCCCAGCATTTT. Amino acid sequence: CASSPQRDGPQHF. The J gene is TRBJ1-5, the V gene TRBV10-1; D remains unclear. The V gene lost 6 bases and the J gene lost 10 bases, with 16 bases spanning the gap. CDR3 length: 13 residues. Germline V CDR1 and CDR2: WNHNN, SYGVQD (reference sequence).

This clonotype has a count of ten or more. This chain joins TRBV7-8 and TRBJ2-1, with D possibly TRBD2 on 5 matching bases. CDR1 SGHVS and CDR2 FQNEAQ come from the germline V gene. Deletions cut 3 bases from V and 5 bases from J, with 17 bases between. This CDR3 contains 16 residues. Here the CDR3 reads CASSFGFSHGNNEQFF. The CDR3 DNA sequence: TGTGCCAGCAGCTTTGGGTTCTCCCACGGGAACAATGAGCAGTTCTTC. Full variable domain (outside the CDR3, taken from reference TRBV7-8 and TRBJ2-1): GAGVSQSPRYKVAKRGQDVALRCDPISGHVSLFWYQQALGQGPEFLTYFQNEAQLDKSGLPSDRFFAERPEGSVSTLKIQRTQQEDSAVYLCASSFGFSHGNNEQFFGPGTRLTVL.

This sequence joins TRBV4-1 and TRBJ2-1; 8 positions agree with TRBD2. Germline trimming cut 0 bases from V and 6 bases from J; bases unmatched to any gene: 7. Per the germline V gene, CDR1 is MGHRA and CDR2 is YSYEKL. This CDR3 contains 16 residues. CDR3 bases: TGCGCCAGCAGCCAAGATAGGGGACTAGTCGCCAATGAGCAGTTCTTC. Translation: CASSQDRGLVANEQFF.

This clonotype came up a few times. The V gene is TRBV6-6, the J gene TRBJ2-5, with D possibly being TRBD2 (5 bases). Trimming pared 4 bases from V and 4 bases from J, leaving 7 bases between. Per the germline V gene, CDR1 is MNHNY and CDR2 is SVGAGI (reference sequence). The CDR3 length is 12 residues. As DNA, the CDR3 is TGTGCCAGCAGTTCCCTAGCAGAGACCCAGTACTTC. Translation gives CASSSLAETQYF.

This clonotype appeared many times. V is TRBV29-1 and J is TRBJ2-2; D is ambiguous. The CDR3 is made up of 12 amino acids. The V gene lost 6 bases and the J gene lost 1 base, with 6 bases spanning the gap. Germline CDR1 and CDR2: SQVTM and ANQGSEA. CDR3 bases: TGCAGCGTCACTTGGAACACCGGGGAGCTGTTTTTT. This codes for CSVTWNTGELFF.

This clonotype was detected many times. The chain has TRBV19 and TRBJ2-2; D is undetermined. Trimming pared 3 bases from V and 1 base from J, leaving 3 bases between. This CDR3 spans 13 amino acids. Germline values: CDR1 LNHDA, CDR2 SQIVND (reference sequence). CDR3 nucleotides: TGTGCCAGTAGTATGGGGAACACCGGGGAGCTGTTTTTT. Its protein product is CASSMGNTGELFF.

This clonotype has a handful of counts. The V call is TRBV18, the J call TRBJ1-5; TRBD1 matches 9 bases. The CDR3 covers 14 residues. Germline V lookup: CDR1 KGHSH, CDR2 LQKENI. The ends lost 5 bases at V and 4 bases at J; junction bases unmatched: 3. CDR3 region: CASSIQGANQPQHF. DNA of the CDR3: TGTGCCAGCTCAATACAGGGGGCTAATCAGCCCCAGCATTTT.

This clonotype has more than one count but fewer than ten. The chain couples TRBV10-3 to TRBJ2-1; TRBD2 might be the D (5 bases). This CDR3 has 14 residues. The germline V gene encodes CDR1 ENHRY and CDR2 SYGVKD. Trimming shortened V by 3 bases and J by 7 bases, and 13 bases separated the two germline ends. CDR3 bases: TGTGCCATCAGTGAACGGGATTCCGGTAATGAGCAGTTCTTC. Translated: CAISERDSGNEQFF.

This clonotype was recorded many times. The J gene is TRBJ2-7, the V gene TRBV3-1; 7 bases agree with TRBD2. The V gene's germline CDR1 is LGHDT and CDR2 YNNKEL (reference sequence). The V segment lost 4 bases and the J segment 7 bases; nucleotides outside the gene matches: 10. The CDR3 spans 14 residues. CDR3 bases: TGTGCCAGCAGCCCCCAGCGGGGCTCCTTGGAGCAGTACTTC. It specifies CASSPQRGSLEQYF.

This clonotype occurred many times. The chain recombines TRBV20-1 with TRBJ2-6; no firm D call. Germline assignment: CDR1 DFQATT and CDR2 SNEGSKA (reference sequence). Trimming cost V 5 bases and J 4 bases, with 6 bases left between them. The CDR3 consists of 12 residues. The CDR3 spells CSAYPGANVLTF. The CDR3 DNA follows: TGCAGTGCTTATCCCGGGGCCAACGTCCTGACTTTC.

The chain employs TRBV19 and TRBJ1-3; D is possibly TRBD1 (5 bases). The CDR3 has 17 amino acids. Trimming cost V 5 bases and J 0 bases, with 17 bases left between them. The germline V gene has CDR1 LNHDA and CDR2 SQIVND (reference sequence). The CDR3 loop reads CASSLLGAGGSGNTIYF. The CDR3 DNA reads as TGTGCCAGTAGTCTTCTCGGGGCGGGTGGCTCTGGAAACACCATATATTTT.

This clonotype has a count of ten or more. The chain combines TRBV25-1 with TRBJ1-1; TRBD1 is a possible D gene (5 bases). CDR1 is MGHDK, CDR2 SYGVNS, per germline. V lost 7 bases and J 0 bases, leaving 12 bases between the germline ends. This CDR3 is built from 14 residues. CDR3 sequence: CASTTAGMNTEAFF. CDR3 DNA: TGTGCCAGCACGACGGCAGGGATGAACACTGAAGCTTTCTTT.